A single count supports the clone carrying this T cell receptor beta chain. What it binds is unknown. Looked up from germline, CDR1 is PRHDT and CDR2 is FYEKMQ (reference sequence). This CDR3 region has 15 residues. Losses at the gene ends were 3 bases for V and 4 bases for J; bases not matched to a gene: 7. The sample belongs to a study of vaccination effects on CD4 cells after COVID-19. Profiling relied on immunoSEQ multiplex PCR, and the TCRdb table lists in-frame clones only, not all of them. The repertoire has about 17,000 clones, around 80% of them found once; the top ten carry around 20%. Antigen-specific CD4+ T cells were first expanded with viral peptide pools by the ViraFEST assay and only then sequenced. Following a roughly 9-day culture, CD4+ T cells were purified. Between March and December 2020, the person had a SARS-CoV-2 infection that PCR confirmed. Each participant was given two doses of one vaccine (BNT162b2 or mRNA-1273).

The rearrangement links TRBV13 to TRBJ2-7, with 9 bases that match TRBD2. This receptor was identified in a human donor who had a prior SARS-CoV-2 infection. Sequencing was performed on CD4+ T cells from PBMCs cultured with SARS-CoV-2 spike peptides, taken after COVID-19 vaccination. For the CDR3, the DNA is TGTGCCAGCAGCTTGTATGAGCGGGGGGCTTACGAGCAGTACTTC. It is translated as CASSLYERGAYEQYF.